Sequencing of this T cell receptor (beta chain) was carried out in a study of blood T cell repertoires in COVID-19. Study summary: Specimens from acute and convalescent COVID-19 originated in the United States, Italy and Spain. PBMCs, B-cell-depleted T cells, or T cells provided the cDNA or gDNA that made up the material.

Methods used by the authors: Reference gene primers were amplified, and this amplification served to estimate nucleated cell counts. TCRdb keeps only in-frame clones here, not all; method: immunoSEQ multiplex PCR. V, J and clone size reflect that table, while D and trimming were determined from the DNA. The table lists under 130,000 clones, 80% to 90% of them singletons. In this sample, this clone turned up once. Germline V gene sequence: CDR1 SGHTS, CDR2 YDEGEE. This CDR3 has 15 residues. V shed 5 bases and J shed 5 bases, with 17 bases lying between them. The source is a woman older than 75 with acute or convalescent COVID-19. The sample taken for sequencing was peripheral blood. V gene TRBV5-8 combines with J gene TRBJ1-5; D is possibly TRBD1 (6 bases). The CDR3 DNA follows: TGTGCCAGCAGTGCCAGGGGAAGGACTGATCAGCCCCAGCATTTT. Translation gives CASSARGRTDQPQHF. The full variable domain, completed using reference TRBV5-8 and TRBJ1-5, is EAGVTQSPTHLIKTRGQQATLRCSPISGHTSVYWYQQALGLGLQFLLWYDEGEERNRGNFPPRFSGRQFPNYSSELNVNALELEDSALYLCASSARGRTDQPQHFGDGTRLSIL.